This T cell receptor beta chain was observed in a study of OX40 agonist ivuxolimab in advanced cancers. At the level of the study: Patients took ivuxolimab, an agonistic anti-OX40 (CD134) antibody.

Sequencing used immunoSEQ multiplex PCR; TCRdb keeps in-frame clones, though not all of them. This table holds under 95,000 clones, approximately 88% found once. V gave up 5 bases and J gave up 8 bases; unmatched junction bases: 6. The CDR3 runs to 14 residues. Germline V gene sequence: CDR1 LNHNV, CDR2 YYDKDF (reference sequence). This chain uses TRBV15 with TRBJ1-2; 12 bases line up with TRBD1. The sample consisted of CD4+ or CD8+ T cells sorted from blood, taken in a trial of the OX40 agonist ivuxolimab. This TCR derives from an adult with an advanced solid tumor such as melanoma, head and neck, liver or kidney cancer. The DNA for the CDR3 is TGTGCCACCAGCGCGGGACAGGGGGCAGAAGGCTACACCTTC. This gives the protein CATSAGQGAEGYTF.